These 30 T cell receptor beta chains share one sample of origin, sequenced in a study of blood T cells in healthy people across ages. Next came a second PCR, run for about 6 to 11 cycles, which used a sample-barcoded 5' primer along with a J-beta primer mix. From the 5' RACE reads, TCRdb called clonotypes with MiXCR, one entry per CDR3 protein. Counted here are over 1,500,000 distinct CDR3 sequences, about 39% occurring once; the ten biggest clones make up roughly 23%. Specimen: blood. The receptors shown here come from a human donor in good health.

On this clonotype itself: One end of the junction varies from germline; a read error may be responsible. J is TRBJ2-6 and V is TRBV3-1; D unclear. The CDR3 is 16 amino acids. The germline V gene encodes CDR1 LGHDT and CDR2 YNNKEL (reference sequence). As DNA, the CDR3 is TGTGCCAACAGCCAAGGGTACGGCTCTGGGGCCAACGTCCTGACTTTC. Protein product: CANSQGYGSGANVLTF.

This chain links TRBV12-3 or TRBV12-4 with TRBJ2-7, with 9 bases fitting TRBD1. There are 14 residues in the CDR3. Trimming cost V 7 bases and J 0 bases; bases outside gene matches: 4. The CDR3 sequence is CASTGTGNSYEQYF. The CDR3 DNA follows: TGTGCCAGCACCGGGACAGGGAACTCCTACGAGCAGTACTTC.

This clonotype was picked up many times. V is TRBV29-1 and J is TRBJ1-2; D unclear. The germline gives CDR1 SQVTM, CDR2 ANQGSEA. CDR3 length: 14 amino acids. Between the trimmed V and J ends, which lost 0 bases and 2 bases, there was a span of 10 bases. For the CDR3, the DNA is TGCAGCGTTGAAGATAACAGACCCAACTATGGCTACACCTTC. Protein sequence: CSVEDNRPNYGYTF.

This clonotype was picked up a small number of times. The rearrangement joins TRBV6-1 to TRBJ1-1; the match to TRBD1 covers 7 bases. The germline V gene has CDR1 MNHNS and CDR2 SASEGT. The CDR3 runs to 13 residues. The ends lost 9 bases at V and 6 bases at J; junction bases unmatched: 10. The CDR3, as DNA: TGTGCCAGTAGGTGGGACAGCACCGCTGAAGCTTTCTTT. It translates to CASRWDSTAEAFF.

As regards this clonotype: Mismatch with germline at one junction end may stem from a read error. The chain recombines TRBV7-8 with TRBJ2-6; a weak D match, TRBD1 (5 bases). The CDR3 consists of 16 residues. CDR1 SGHVS and CDR2 FQNEAQ come from the germline V gene. CDR3 sequence reads: CASSFVRGSGANALTF. CDR3 coding DNA: TGTGCCAGCAGCTTCGTGAGAGGCTCTGGGGCCAACGCCCTGACTTTC.

This CDR3 is CASSQSGTGVEEQYF. The CDR3 region has the DNA TGTGCCAGCAGTCAATCCGGGACAGGGGTGGAGGAGCAGTACTTC. V and J are TRBV6-6 and TRBJ2-4; 10 bases fit TRBD1. The V gene end was trimmed by 5 bases and the J gene end by 13 bases; junction bases not matched to a gene: 14. Germline V gives CDR1 MNHNY, CDR2 SVGAGI (reference sequence). This CDR3 spans 15 amino acids.

The chain has TRBV7-2 and TRBJ2-5; TRBD1 agrees at 9 bases. This CDR3 has 16 residues. V shed 5 bases, J shed 5 bases, and the junction held 12 bases outside the gene matches. CDR1 SGHTA and CDR2 FQGNSA come from the germline V gene. The CDR3 region is CASSHLPGQGSETQYF. Written as DNA, the CDR3 is TGTGCCAGCAGCCATCTACCGGGACAGGGTTCGGAGACCCAGTACTTC.

V is TRBV10-3 and J is TRBJ2-7, with 9 bases that match TRBD1. The tail of the sequence fits TRBJ2-5 better, so the J call may be wrong. CDR3 length equals 14 residues. CDR1 is ENHRY and CDR2 is SYGVKD in the germline V gene. The CDR3 protein is CATDPGQGKETQYF. In DNA form, the CDR3 reads TGTGCCACCGACCCGGGACAGGGTAAAGAGACCCAGTACTTC.

The chain has TRBV29-1 and TRBJ1-4; 7 bases fit TRBD1. Germline V CDR1 and CDR2: SQVTM, ANQGSEA. Trimming cost V 6 bases and J 6 bases; bases outside gene matches: 7. The CDR3 sequence is 13 residues long. The CDR3 region has the DNA TGCAGCGTCAGAGGACAGGTCGATGAAAAACTGTTTTTT. This encodes CSVRGQVDEKLFF.

The chain couples TRBV5-1 to TRBJ1-1; the D is unclear. Germline V gene lookup returns CDR1 SGHRS and CDR2 YFSETQ. V lost 3 bases and J lost 0, with 12 bases in between. CDR3 length: 15 amino acids. CDR3: CASSWLEGMNTEAFF. The CDR3 DNA sequence: TGCGCCAGCAGCTGGTTGGAGGGCATGAACACTGAAGCTTTCTTT.

The chain uses TRBV5-1 and TRBJ2-2, with unresolved D. The CDR3 extends over 16 amino acids. Germline CDR1 reads SGHRS; CDR2 reads YFSETQ. V dropped 0 bases and J dropped 0 bases, with 9 bases sitting between them. The CDR3 is CASSLVAHSNTGELFF. In DNA, the CDR3 is TGCGCCAGCAGCTTGGTGGCCCACTCGAACACCGGGGAGCTGTTTTTT. Combining the CDR3 with reference TRBV5-1 and TRBJ2-2 gives the whole variable domain KAGVTQTPRYLIKTRGQQVTLSCSPISGHRSVSWYQQTPGQGLQFLFEYFSETQRNKGNFPGRFSGRQFSNSRSEMNVSTLELGDSALYLCASSLVAHSNTGELFFGEGSRLTVL.

The chain combines TRBV10-3 with TRBJ2-7, with D perhaps matching TRBD1 or TRBD2 (5 bases each). Germline V gene sequence: CDR1 ENHRY, CDR2 SYGVKD. The CDR3 has 15 amino acids. V lost 4 bases and J lost 2, with 15 bases in between. CDR3 coding DNA: TGTGCCATCAGTGGGGGGTCCACGAAAACCTACGAGCAGTACTTC. It codes for CAISGGSTKTYEQYF.

This chain links TRBV6-5 with TRBJ2-6; unclear D gene. Trimming shortened V by 4 bases and J by 1 base, and 11 bases separated the two germline ends. CDR3 length: 16 residues. Germline CDR1 reads MNHEY; CDR2 reads SVGAGI. In DNA, the CDR3 is TGTGCCAGCAGTTCCCCCCGAACATCTGGGGCCAACGTCCTGACTTTC. This translates into CASSSPRTSGANVLTF.

The chain uses TRBV2 and TRBJ1-4; no clear D gene. CDR1 SNHLY and CDR2 FYNNEI come from the germline V gene. The V end was cut by 6 bases, the J end by 6 bases, with 11 bases between. The CDR3 consists of 13 residues. The CDR3 spells CASSVYRDEKLFF. The CDR3 DNA sequence: TGTGCCAGCAGCGTCTATAGAGATGAAAAACTGTTTTTT.

This sequence joins TRBV29-1 and TRBJ2-3; the D is unclear. The germline gives CDR1 SQVTM, CDR2 ANQGSEA. V lost 2 bases, J lost 2 bases, and 8 bases lay in between. The CDR3 covers 13 residues. In DNA form, the CDR3 reads TGCAGCGTTGAAATCCTCAACACAGATACGCAGTATTTT. Protein sequence: CSVEILNTDTQYF.

The chain recombines TRBV7-2 with TRBJ2-5; 10 bases are a match to TRBD2. The CDR3 contains 15 residues. The ends lost 5 bases at V and 5 bases at J; junction bases unmatched: 8. Germline loops: CDR1 SGHTA, CDR2 FQGNSA. Here the CDR3 reads CASSKAGGRSETQYF. As DNA, the CDR3 is TGTGCCAGCAGCAAAGCGGGGGGGCGGAGTGAGACCCAGTACTTC.

This clonotype turned up a few times. One junction end disagrees with the germline gene, perhaps due to a read error. The J gene is TRBJ1-5, the V gene TRBV6-2 or TRBV6-3, with D possibly TRBD1 on 6 matching bases. This CDR3 spans 15 amino acids. The germline CDR1 and CDR2 sequences are MNHEY and SVGEGT. The CDR3, as DNA: TGCGCCAGCAGATCCCCTCAGGGGAGGAATCAGCCCCAGCATTTT. It specifies CASRSPQGRNQPQHF.

With regard to this clonotype: The junction departs from germline at one end; a sequencing error may be responsible. This chain joins TRBV11-3 and TRBJ2-5, with D perhaps TRBD2 (6 bases). The CDR3 loop spans 13 amino acids. Germline CDR1 and CDR2: SGHNT and YENEEA. The chain's CDR3 is CVSSLLAGETQYF. The CDR3 DNA reads TGTGTCAGCAGCTTACTAGCAGGGGAGACCCAGTACTTC.

This clonotype was observed at least ten times. V and J are TRBV5-6 and TRBJ2-5, with unresolved D. This CDR3 has 14 residues. V gave up 2 bases and J gave up 3 bases, with 11 bases separating them. CDR1 is SGHDT and CDR2 is YYEEEE in the germline V gene. In nucleotides, the CDR3 is TGTGCCAGCAGCTTAGGAACGGCAAAAGAGACCCAGTACTTC. Amino acids: CASSLGTAKETQYF.

Only a few counts were recorded for this clonotype. V usage is TRBV12-3 or TRBV12-4 and J usage is TRBJ1-5, with D hard to call. The CDR3 sequence is 15 residues long. Trimming took off 1 base at V and 7 bases at J, with 14 bases between the two ends. CDR3 in DNA: TGTGCCAGCAGTTTAGGCGGTCCTACCTACCAGCCCCAGCATTTT. Its protein product is CASSLGGPTYQPQHF.

The chain recombines TRBV7-6 with TRBJ2-5, with 8 bases fitting TRBD2. The CDR3 totals 16 residues. The germline gives CDR1 SGHVS, CDR2 FNYEAQ. Trimming removed 4 bases from V and 4 bases from J; junction bases left unmatched: 11. CDR3 in amino acids: CASSSPSGGGGETQYF. CDR3 coding DNA: TGTGCCAGCAGCTCACCAAGCGGGGGTGGAGGAGAGACCCAGTACTTC.

The chain carries TRBV2 and TRBJ2-4, with 10 bases matching TRBD1. Germline V lookup: CDR1 SNHLY, CDR2 FYNNEI. The CDR3 consists of 13 residues. V shed 11 bases and J 6 bases; nucleotides not matched to a gene: 7. The CDR3 DNA follows: TGTGCCTCGGGGGGGGACAGGGGAAACATTCAGTACTTC. Translated, it gives CASGGDRGNIQYF.

This chain connects TRBV29-1 to TRBJ2-3, with TRBD2 matching 9 bases. The V segment lost 0 bases and the J segment 2 bases; nucleotides outside the gene matches: 6. The CDR3 runs to 16 residues. In germline, CDR1 is SQVTM, CDR2 ANQGSEA. CDR3 sequence reads: CSVEDSAGGYTDTQYF. CDR3 coding DNA: TGCAGCGTTGAAGACTCAGCGGGGGGATACACAGATACGCAGTATTTT.

This clonotype was seen more than once but under ten times. An end of the junction differs from the germline gene, which may be a read error. This sequence joins TRBV12-3 or TRBV12-4 and TRBJ1-2; perhaps TRBD1 as D (5 bases). CDR3 length: 14 residues. CDR3 sequence: CASSLTLGADGHTF. As DNA, the CDR3 is TGTGCCAGCAGTTTAACCCTCGGGGCTGATGGCCACACCTTC.

V is TRBV7-2 and J is TRBJ2-1, with 10 bases identical to TRBD1. J gave up 10 bases and V 0 bases, and 3 bases lay outside the gene matches. CDR1 is SGHTA, CDR2 FQGNSA, per germline. The CDR3 consists of 14 residues. The DNA of the CDR3 is TGTGCCAGCAGCTTAGCCGGGACAGGGGTGGAGCAGTTCTTC. Protein sequence: CASSLAGTGVEQFF.

The chain employs TRBV9 and TRBJ2-5; no clear D. The J call is in doubt because the DNA end fits TRBJ2-7 better. The CDR3 has 14 amino acids. CDR1 SGDLS and CDR2 YYNGEE come from the germline V gene. This chain's CDR3 is CASSAYPGRYEQYF. The CDR3 nucleotides read TGTGCCAGCAGCGCTTACCCTGGACGGTACGAGCAGTACTTC.

The chain uses TRBV5-1 and TRBJ2-1; 10 bases fit TRBD1. Trimming at V came to 5 bases and at J to 3 bases, leaving 5 bases not matched to a gene. Germline loops: CDR1 SGHRS, CDR2 YFSETQ. This CDR3 contains 15 residues. CDR3 in DNA: TGCGCCAGCAGGGGGGACAGGGGTTTCTACAATGAGCAGTTCTTC. The encoded protein is CASRGDRGFYNEQFF.

This clonotype occurred a few times. The chain joins TRBV12-3 or TRBV12-4 to TRBJ2-1, with a possible D match to TRBD2 (7 bases). The V and J ends lost 7 bases and 3 bases respectively, with 10 bases between them. This CDR3 is 13 amino acids long. The DNA for the CDR3 is TGTGCCAGCATAGGGGGGGGCTACAATGAGCAGTTCTTC. Translated, it gives CASIGGGYNEQFF.

With respect to this clonotype: At one boundary the junction diverges from the germline segment, which might be a read error. This chain uses TRBV7-2 with TRBJ2-5, with 9 bases that match TRBD1. The germline CDR1 and CDR2 sequences are SGHTA and FQGNSA. The CDR3 sequence is 15 residues long. In DNA form, the CDR3 reads TGTGCCAGCAGTCATACAGGGGGCTTGAGAGAGACCCGGTACTTC. Translation gives CASSHTGGLRETRYF.

CDR3 amino acids: CASKPNTGYGYTF. CDR3 sequence (DNA): TGTGCCAGCAAGCCCAATACGGGTTATGGCTACACCTTC. The chain uses TRBV2 and TRBJ1-2; D unresolved. V was clipped by 7 bases and J by 5 bases, with 14 bases between them. The CDR3 is made up of 13 amino acids. Germline CDR1 and CDR2: SNHLY and FYNNEI.